These T cell receptor beta chains were read from a single sample in a study of cytomegalovirus exposure and HLA in healthy donors. Measured with immunoSEQ multiplex PCR; TCRdb has only the in-frame clones, and not every one. The repertoire has 150,000 to 200,000 clones, roughly 82% of them found once; the top ten carry roughly 1.5%. Sequenced sample: PBMCs. The receptors shown here come from a woman aged 18-29 years in good health and CMV-seronegative. Each CDR3 is given with its conserved first and last residue. D genes are given only for firm matches. Where a row states a size, it is once, few, many or the class of an expanded clone; other rows omit it.

>NA|14|TRBV19|TRBD1|TRBJ2-1
TGTGCCAGTAGTACCGGGGACAGAAACAATGAGCAGTTCTTC
CASSTGDRNNEQFF
>NA|17|TRBV9|NA|TRBJ2-2
TGTGCCAGCAGCGTAGCTAAACAGGGAAGTGGCACCGGGGAGCTGTTTTTT
CASSVAKQGSGTGELFF
>once|13|TRBV5-1|NA|TRBJ2-3
TGCGCCAGCAGCTTGACTGAGTGGGATACGCAGTATTTT
CASSLTEWDTQYF
>NA|16|TRBV6-1|TRBD1|TRBJ1-5
TGTGCCAGCAGTGGACGGGACAGGGGAAGAAATCAGCCCCAGCATTTT
CASSGRDRGRNQPQHF
>NA|14|TRBV18|NA|TRBJ1-1
TGTGCCAGCTCACCAGAGACAGGGAACACTGAAGCTTTCTTT
CASSPETGNTEAFF
>NA|13|TRBV7-9|NA|TRBJ1-5
TGTGCCAGCAGCTTATCCTACGCAGGGGCCATACATTTT
CASSLSYAGAIHF
>few|13|TRBV6-5|TRBD1|TRBJ2-7
TGTGCCAGCAGGAGACAGGGTTCCTACGAGCAGTACTTC
CASRRQGSYEQYF
>NA|19|TRBV7-8|NA|TRBJ1-4
TGTGCCAGCAGCTTAGAAGGTCCCCTTTTATCACGGGGTCGTGAAAAACTGTTTTTT
CASSLEGPLLSRGREKLFF
>NA|15|TRBV10-3|TRBD1|TRBJ1-1
TGTGCCATCAGTGATACAGGGACAGAGAACACTGAAGCTTTCTTT
CAISDTGTENTEAFF
>NA|15|TRBV5-1|NA|TRBJ1-1
TGCGCCAGCAGCTTGGCCGGGAGGTCCGACACTGAAGCTTTCTTT
CASSLAGRSDTEAFF
>NA|18|TRBV1|NA|TRBJ2-7
TGCACCAGCAGCCTACGGACTAGCGGGATATCGCATCCGTACGAGCAGTACTTC
CTSSLRTSGISHPYEQYF
>NA|17|TRBV19|NA|TRBJ1-2
TGTGCCAGTAGTATAGATCTGGGGACACCGAGGGTGAATGGCTACACCTTC
CASSIDLGTPRVNGYTF
>NA|17|TRBV5-3|TRBD1|TRBJ1-4
TGTGCCAGAAGCTGGGACAGGGGGCGTGCAACTAATGAAAAACTGTTTTTT
CARSWDRGRATNEKLFF
>NA|15|TRBV2|TRBD1|TRBJ1-5
TGTGCCAGCAGTATGGACAGGGCAAGCAATCAGCCCCAGCATTTT
CASSMDRASNQPQHF
>few|15|TRBV25-1|NA|TRBJ2-7
TGTGCCAGCAGCAAGGTGGGGGCTGGGTTGGCCGAGCAGTACTTC
CASSKVGAGLAEQYF
>NA|14|TRBV6-5|TRBD1|TRBJ1-1
TGTGCCAGCAGTACAGGACAGGTCTTCACTGAAGCTTTCTTT
CASSTGQVFTEAFF
>NA|14|TRBV7-9|NA|TRBJ1-6
TGTGCCAGCAGCTTAGTAGGTCAGGATTCACCCCTCCACTTT
CASSLVGQDSPLHF
>NA|15|TRBV6-1|NA|TRBJ2-7
TGTGCCAGCAGTGTCGAGGGGGGGGCCGGCTACGAGCAGTACTTC
CASSVEGGAGYEQYF
>NA|15|TRBV19|TRBD1|TRBJ2-5
TGTGCCAGTAGTATAGTTGGCAGGGGGAGAGAGACCCAGTACTTC
CASSIVGRGRETQYF
>NA|17|TRBV7-6|NA|TRBJ2-2
TGTGCCAGCAGGTCTGCCGTGGGGGCCCTATCTACCGGGGAGCTGTTTTTT
CASRSAVGALSTGELFF
>NA|16|TRBV14|NA|TRBJ2-7
TGTGCCAGCAGCCAAAAGGGCGGACTGGTACTAGGCGAGCAGTACTTC
CASSQKGGLVLGEQYF
>NA|15|TRBV7-2|TRBD2|TRBJ2-7
TGTGCCAGCAGCTTAGCACTAGCGGGAGGCTACGAGCAGTACTTC
CASSLALAGGYEQYF
>NA|17|TRBV7-6|NA|TRBJ2-3
TGTGCCAGCAGCTCCCCCACGGGCGGCGGGGGCACAGATACGCAGTATTTT
CASSSPTGGGGTDTQYF
>NA|19|TRBV30|TRBD1|TRBJ1-2
TGTGCCTCGACACCACGGCGAGGACAGGGGACGACTTCTAACTATGGCTACACCTTC
CASTPRRGQGTTSNYGYTF
>once|17|TRBV10-3|TRBD1|TRBJ2-1
TGTGCCATCAGTGAGCCCCGGGGACAGGGGTCCTACAATGAGCAGTTCTTC
CAISEPRGQGSYNEQFF
>NA|20|TRBV7-6|NA|TRBJ2-2
TGTGCCAGCTCGACTGGACAGACGACCCAGATGCGGCCGAACACCGGGGAGCTGTTTTTT
CASSTGQTTQMRPNTGELFF
>NA|15|TRBV6-5|TRBD1|TRBJ1-3
TGTGCCAGCAGCTACCAGGGGGCCCCAGGAAACACCATATATTTT
CASSYQGAPGNTIYF
>NA|16|TRBV5-1|NA|TRBJ1-1
TGCGCCAGCAGCATTAGACCGGGGTTCTCCAACACTGAAGCTTTCTTT
CASSIRPGFSNTEAFF
>NA|19|TRBV14|TRBD2|TRBJ2-7
TGTGCCAGCAGCCAAGGGCTAGCGGGAGTCGGGAGCCCATCCTACGAGCAGTACTTC
CASSQGLAGVGSPSYEQYF
>NA|15|TRBV19|NA|TRBJ2-3
TGTGCCAGTAGTATACTGGCAGGGAGGACAGATACGCAGTATTTT
CASSILAGRTDTQYF
>once|15|TRBV30|NA|TRBJ2-3
TGTGCCTGGGGAGGTCCAGGGGCGGGCACAGATACGCAGTATTTT
CAWGGPGAGTDTQYF
>NA|16|TRBV28|TRBD2|TRBJ2-5
TGTGCCAGCAGCCTCGGACTAGCGGGAGGGGAGGAGACCCAGTACTTC
CASSLGLAGGEETQYF
>NA|15|TRBV7-9|TRBD1|TRBJ1-4
TGTGCCAGCAGCCAGGGGGTCAGTTCTAATGAAAAACTGTTTTTT
CASSQGVSSNEKLFF
>NA|15|TRBV2|TRBD2|TRBJ2-7
TGTGCCAGGGACAGACTAGCGGGGGGCCGGTACGAGCAGTACTTC
CARDRLAGGRYEQYF
>NA|12|TRBV7-8|NA|TRBJ2-7
TGTGCCAGCAGCCCCCGCGGAGTTGAGCAGTACTTC
CASSPRGVEQYF
>NA|16|TRBV11-3|TRBD1|TRBJ2-7
TGTGCCAGCAGCTTAGGCTCCGGGACAGGGGGCTACGAGCAGTACTTC
CASSLGSGTGGYEQYF
>NA|16|TRBV5-1|TRBD2|TRBJ2-7
TGCGCCAGCAGCCTGGAACCTAGCGGGGGCACCTACGAGCAGTACTTC
CASSLEPSGGTYEQYF
>NA|16|TRBV7-2|NA|TRBJ2-2
TGTGCCAGCAGCTTAGCGGGAGGCCTCCGGGGCGGGGAGCTGTTTTTT
CASSLAGGLRGGELFF
>once|14|TRBV6-6|NA|TRBJ1-1
TGTGCCAGCAGTTACCCCGGTATGGACACTGAAGCTTTCTTT
CASSYPGMDTEAFF
>NA|13|TRBV29-1|NA|TRBJ2-7
TGCAGCGTTGATCGGCAGGGATCCAACGAGCAGTACTTC
CSVDRQGSNEQYF
>NA|11|TRBV2|NA|TRBJ2-1
TGTGCCAGCAGTGACGAGAGTGGGCAGTTCTTC
CASSDESGQFF
>NA|16|TRBV2|TRBD1|TRBJ2-7
TGTGCCAGAGGGACAGGTAACATACTGAGCTCCTACGAGCAGTACTTC
CARGTGNILSSYEQYF